This record looks at one TCR beta chain sequence and its context. A single record per CDR3 protein comes from TCRdb applying MiXCR to the reads. Of about 740,000 distinct CDR3 sequences in the sample, roughly 35% were seen once. These data belong to a study of T cell repertoires in cytomegalovirus infection. Overall study context: Public TCR beta signatures provided an indication of both CMV infection and a matching HLA type.

The CDR3 runs 14 residues. The ends lost 6 bases at V and 6 bases at J; junction bases unmatched: 9. Germline CDR1 reads MDHEN; CDR2 reads SYDVKM. The sequenced sample consisted of PBMCs. The TCR originated in a human donor in good health (CMV status not recorded). Some clones in this sample may be carry-over from other donors' samples. The chain recombines TRBV28 with TRBJ2-7; 9 bases match TRBD1. CDR3 region: CASRGTGLGTEQYF. The CDR3 DNA reads as TGTGCCAGCAGGGGGACAGGGCTGGGAACCGAGCAGTACTTC.